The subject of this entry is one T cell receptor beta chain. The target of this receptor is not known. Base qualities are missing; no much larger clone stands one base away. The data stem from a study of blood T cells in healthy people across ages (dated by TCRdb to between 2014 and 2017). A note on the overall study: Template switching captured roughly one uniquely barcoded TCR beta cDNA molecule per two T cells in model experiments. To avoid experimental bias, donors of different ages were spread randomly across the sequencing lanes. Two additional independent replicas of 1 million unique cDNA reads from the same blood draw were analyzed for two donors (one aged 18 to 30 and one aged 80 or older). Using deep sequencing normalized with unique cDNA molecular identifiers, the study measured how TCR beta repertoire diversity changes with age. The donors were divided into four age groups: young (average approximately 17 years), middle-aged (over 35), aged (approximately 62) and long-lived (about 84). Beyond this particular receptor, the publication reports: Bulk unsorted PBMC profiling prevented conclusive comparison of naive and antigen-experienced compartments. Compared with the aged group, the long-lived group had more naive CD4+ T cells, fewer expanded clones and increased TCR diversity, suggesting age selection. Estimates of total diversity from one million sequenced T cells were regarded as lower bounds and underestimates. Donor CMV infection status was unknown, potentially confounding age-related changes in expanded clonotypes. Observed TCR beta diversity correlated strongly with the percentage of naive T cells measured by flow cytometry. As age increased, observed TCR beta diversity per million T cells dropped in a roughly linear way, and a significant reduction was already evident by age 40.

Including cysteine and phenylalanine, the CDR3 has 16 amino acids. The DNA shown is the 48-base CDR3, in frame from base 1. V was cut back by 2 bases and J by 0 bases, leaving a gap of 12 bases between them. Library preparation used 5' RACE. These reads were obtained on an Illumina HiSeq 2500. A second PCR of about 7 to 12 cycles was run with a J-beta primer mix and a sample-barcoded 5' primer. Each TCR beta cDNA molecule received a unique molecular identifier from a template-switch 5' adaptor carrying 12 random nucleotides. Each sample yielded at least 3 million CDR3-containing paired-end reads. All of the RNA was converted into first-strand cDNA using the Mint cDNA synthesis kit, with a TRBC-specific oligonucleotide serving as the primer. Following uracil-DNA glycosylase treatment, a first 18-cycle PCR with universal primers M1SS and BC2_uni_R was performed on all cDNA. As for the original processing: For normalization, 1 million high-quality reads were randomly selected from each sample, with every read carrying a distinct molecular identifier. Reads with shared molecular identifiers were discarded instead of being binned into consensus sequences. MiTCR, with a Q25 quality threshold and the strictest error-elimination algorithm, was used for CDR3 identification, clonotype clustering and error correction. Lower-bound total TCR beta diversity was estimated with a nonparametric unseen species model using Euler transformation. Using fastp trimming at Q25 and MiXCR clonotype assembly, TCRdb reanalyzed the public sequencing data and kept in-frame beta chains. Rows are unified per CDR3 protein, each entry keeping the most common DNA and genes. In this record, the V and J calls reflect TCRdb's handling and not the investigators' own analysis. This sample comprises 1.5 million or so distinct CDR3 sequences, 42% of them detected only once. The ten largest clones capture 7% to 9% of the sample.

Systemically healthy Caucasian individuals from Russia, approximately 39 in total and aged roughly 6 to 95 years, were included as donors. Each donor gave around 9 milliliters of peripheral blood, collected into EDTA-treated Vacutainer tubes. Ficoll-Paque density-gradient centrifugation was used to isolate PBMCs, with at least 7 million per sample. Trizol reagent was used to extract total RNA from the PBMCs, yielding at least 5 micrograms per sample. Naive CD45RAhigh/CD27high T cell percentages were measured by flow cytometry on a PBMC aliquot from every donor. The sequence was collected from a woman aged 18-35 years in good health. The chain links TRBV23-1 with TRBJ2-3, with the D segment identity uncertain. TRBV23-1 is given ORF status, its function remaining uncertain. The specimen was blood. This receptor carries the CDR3 CASSQNDRASTDTQYF. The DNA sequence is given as TGCGCCAGCAGTCAAAACGATAGGGCTAGCACAGATACGCAGTATTTT.